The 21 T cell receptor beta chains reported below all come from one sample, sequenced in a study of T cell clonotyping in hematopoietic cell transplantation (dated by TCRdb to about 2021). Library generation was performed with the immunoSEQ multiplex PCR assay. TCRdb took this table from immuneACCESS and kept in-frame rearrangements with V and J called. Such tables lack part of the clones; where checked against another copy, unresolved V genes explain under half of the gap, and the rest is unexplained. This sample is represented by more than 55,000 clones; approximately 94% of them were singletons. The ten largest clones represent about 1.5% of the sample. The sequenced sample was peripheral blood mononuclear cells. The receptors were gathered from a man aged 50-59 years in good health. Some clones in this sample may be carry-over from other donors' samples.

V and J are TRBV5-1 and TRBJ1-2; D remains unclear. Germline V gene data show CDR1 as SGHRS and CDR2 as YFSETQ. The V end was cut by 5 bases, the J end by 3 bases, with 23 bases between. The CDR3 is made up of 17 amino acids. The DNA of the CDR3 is TGCGCCAGCAGGGGAGACGGACTCCCATCACGGGACTATGGCTACACCTTC. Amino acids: CASRGDGLPSRDYGYTF.

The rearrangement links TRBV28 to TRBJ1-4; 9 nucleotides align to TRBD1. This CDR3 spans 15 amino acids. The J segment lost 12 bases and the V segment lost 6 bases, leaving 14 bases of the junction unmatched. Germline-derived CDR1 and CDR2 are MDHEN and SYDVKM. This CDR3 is CASSRTGQGFEELFF. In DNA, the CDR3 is TGTGCCAGCAGCCGGACAGGACAGGGGTTTGAGGAACTGTTTTTT.

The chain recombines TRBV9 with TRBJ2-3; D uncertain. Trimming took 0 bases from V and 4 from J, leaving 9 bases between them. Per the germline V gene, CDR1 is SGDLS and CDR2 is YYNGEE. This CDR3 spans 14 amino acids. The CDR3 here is CASSVDAVPDTQYF. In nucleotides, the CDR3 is TGTGCCAGCAGCGTAGACGCAGTCCCAGATACGCAGTATTTT. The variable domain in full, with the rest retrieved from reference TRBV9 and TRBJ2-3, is DSGVTQTPKHLITATGQRVTLRCSPRSGDLSVYWYQQSLDQGLQFLIQYYNGEERAKGNILERFSAQQFPDLHSELNLSSLELGDSALYFCASSVDAVPDTQYFGPGTRLTVL.

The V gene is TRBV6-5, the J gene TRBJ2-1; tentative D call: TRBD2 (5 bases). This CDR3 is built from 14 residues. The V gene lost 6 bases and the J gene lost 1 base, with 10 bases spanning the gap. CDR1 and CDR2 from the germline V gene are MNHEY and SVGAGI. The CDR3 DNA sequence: TGTGCCAGCAGCCGAGGGCCGTCCTACAATGAGCAGTTCTTC. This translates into CASSRGPSYNEQFF.

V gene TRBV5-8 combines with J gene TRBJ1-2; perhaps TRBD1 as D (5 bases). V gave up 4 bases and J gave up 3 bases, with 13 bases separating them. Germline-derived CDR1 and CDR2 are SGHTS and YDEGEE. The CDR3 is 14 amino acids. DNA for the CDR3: TGTGCCAGCAGCAATTCGGGACTTCACTATGGCTACACCTTC. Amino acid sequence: CASSNSGLHYGYTF.

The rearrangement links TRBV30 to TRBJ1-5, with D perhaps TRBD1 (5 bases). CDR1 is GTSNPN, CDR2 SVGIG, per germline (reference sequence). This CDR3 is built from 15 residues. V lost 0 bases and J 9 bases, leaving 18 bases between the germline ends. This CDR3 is CAWSVLGDLGPPQHF. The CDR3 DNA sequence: TGTGCCTGGAGTGTACTGGGGGATCTAGGTCCGCCCCAGCATTTT.

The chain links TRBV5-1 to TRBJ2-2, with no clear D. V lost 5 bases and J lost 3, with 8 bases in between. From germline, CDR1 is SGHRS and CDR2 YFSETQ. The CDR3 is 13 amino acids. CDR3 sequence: CASRGQDTGELFF. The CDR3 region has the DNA TGCGCCAGCAGGGGTCAGGACACCGGGGAGCTGTTTTTT.

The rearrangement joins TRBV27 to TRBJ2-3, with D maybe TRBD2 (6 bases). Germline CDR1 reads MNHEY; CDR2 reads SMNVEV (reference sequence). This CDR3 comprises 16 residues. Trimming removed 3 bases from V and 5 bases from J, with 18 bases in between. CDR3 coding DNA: TGTGCCAGCAGTTTGATGGCGGGACCAGGAGGAGATACGCAGTATTTT. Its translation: CASSLMAGPGGDTQYF.

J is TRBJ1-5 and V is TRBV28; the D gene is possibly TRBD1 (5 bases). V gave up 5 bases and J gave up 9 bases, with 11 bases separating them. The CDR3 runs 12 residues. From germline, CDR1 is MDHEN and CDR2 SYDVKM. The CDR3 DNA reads TGTGCCAGCAGTCCCCCGAGGGGGCCCCAGCATTTT. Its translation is CASSPPRGPQHF.

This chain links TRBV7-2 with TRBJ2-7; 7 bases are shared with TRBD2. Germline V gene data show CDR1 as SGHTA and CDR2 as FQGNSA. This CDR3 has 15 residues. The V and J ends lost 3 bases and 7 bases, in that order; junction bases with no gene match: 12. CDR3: CASSFQSGGLYEQYF. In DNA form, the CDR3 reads TGTGCCAGCAGCTTCCAGTCGGGAGGTTTATATGAGCAGTACTTC.

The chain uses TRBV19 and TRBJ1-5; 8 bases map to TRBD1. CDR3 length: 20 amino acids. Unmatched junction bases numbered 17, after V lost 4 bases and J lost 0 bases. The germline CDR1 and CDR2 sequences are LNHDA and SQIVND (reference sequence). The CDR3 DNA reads TGTGCCAGTAGTACCAACTTCGACGACAGGGGCTACGTTAGCAATCAGCCCCAGCATTTT. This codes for CASSTNFDDRGYVSNQPQHF.

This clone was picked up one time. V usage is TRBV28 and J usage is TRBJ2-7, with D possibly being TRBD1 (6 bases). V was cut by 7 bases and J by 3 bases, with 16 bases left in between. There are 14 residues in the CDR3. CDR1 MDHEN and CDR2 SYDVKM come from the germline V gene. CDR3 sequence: CASNRPGAGYEQYF. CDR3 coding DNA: TGTGCCAGCAATAGGCCAGGGGCGGGCTACGAGCAGTACTTC.

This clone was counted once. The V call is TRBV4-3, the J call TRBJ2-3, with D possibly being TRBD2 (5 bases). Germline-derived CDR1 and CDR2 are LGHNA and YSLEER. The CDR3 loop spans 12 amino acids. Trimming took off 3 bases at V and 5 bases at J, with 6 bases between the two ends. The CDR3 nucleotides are TGCGCCAGCAGCCACGCGGGAGATACGCAGTATTTT. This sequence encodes CASSHAGDTQYF.

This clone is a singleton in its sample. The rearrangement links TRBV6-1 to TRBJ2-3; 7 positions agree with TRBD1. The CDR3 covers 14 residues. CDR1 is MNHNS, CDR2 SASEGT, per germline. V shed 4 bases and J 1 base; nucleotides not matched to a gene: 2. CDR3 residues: CASSAGTGTDTQYF. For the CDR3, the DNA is TGTGCCAGCAGTGCCGGGACAGGCACAGATACGCAGTATTTT.

The CDR3 here is CASSFGTAARYEQYF. CDR3 DNA sequence: TGCGCCAGCAGCTTCGGGACAGCGGCCCGTTACGAGCAGTACTTC. The V call is TRBV5-1, the J call TRBJ2-7; the match to TRBD1 covers 7 bases. In germline, CDR1 is SGHRS, CDR2 YFSETQ. V was pared by 2 bases and J by 4 bases, with 9 bases of the junction left unmatched. The CDR3 consists of 15 residues.

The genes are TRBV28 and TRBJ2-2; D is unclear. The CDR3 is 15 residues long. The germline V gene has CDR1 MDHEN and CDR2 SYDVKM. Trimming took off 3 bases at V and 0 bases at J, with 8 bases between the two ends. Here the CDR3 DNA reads TGTGCCAGCAGTTTTCCGTCAGCGAACACCGGGGAGCTGTTTTTT. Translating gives CASSFPSANTGELFF.

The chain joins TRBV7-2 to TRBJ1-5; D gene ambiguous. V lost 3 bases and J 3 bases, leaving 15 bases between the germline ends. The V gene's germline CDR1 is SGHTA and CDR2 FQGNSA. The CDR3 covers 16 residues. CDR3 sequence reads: CASSLVWGTLNQPQHF. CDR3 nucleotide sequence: TGTGCCAGCAGCTTGGTGTGGGGAACTCTCAATCAGCCCCAGCATTTT.

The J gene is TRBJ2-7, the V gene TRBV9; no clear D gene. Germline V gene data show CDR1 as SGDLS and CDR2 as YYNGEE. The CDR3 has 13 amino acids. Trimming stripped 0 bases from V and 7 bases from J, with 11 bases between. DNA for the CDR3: TGTGCCAGCAGCGTAGAAGGGTTGAGGGAGCAGTACTTC. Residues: CASSVEGLREQYF. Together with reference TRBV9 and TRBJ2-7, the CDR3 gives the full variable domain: DSGVTQTPKHLITATGQRVTLRCSPRSGDLSVYWYQQSLDQGLQFLIQYYNGEERAKGNILERFSAQQFPDLHSELNLSSLELGDSALYFCASSVEGLREQYFGPGTRLTVT.

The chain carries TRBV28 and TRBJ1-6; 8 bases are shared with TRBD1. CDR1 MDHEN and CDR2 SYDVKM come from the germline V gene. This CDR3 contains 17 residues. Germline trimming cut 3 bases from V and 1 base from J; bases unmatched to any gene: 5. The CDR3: CASSLPGGISYNSPLHF. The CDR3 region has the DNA TGTGCCAGCAGTTTGCCAGGGGGCATATCCTATAATTCACCCCTCCACTTT.

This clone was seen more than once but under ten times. CDR3 region: CASSYNRGNSPLHF. The CDR3 bases are TGTGCCAGCAGTTACAACAGGGGGAATTCACCCCTCCACTTT. This rearrangement joins TRBV6-5 to TRBJ1-6; the match to TRBD1 covers 8 bases. Trimming at V came to 2 bases and at J to 7 bases, leaving 1 base not matched to a gene. The CDR3 has 14 residues. The germline CDR1 and CDR2 sequences are MNHEY and SVGAGI.

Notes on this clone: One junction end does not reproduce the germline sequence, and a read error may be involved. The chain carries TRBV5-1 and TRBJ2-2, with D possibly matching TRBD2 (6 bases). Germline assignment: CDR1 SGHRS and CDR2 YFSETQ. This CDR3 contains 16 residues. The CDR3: CASSPAGQYNTGELFF. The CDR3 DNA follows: TGCGCCAGCAGCCCGGCGGGGCAGTACAACACCGGGGAGCTGTTCTTT.